This note documents a single T cell receptor (beta chain) sequence. It lacks a known antigen. The input lacks base qualities; no much larger clone sits a single base away. Relative to germline, V is 3 bases shorter and J is 14 bases shorter, with 17 bases between their ends. Measured from the cysteine to the phenylalanine, the CDR3 is 13 residues long. The sequence is cut down to CDR3 DNA, 39 bases in frame from base 1. Based on the germline V gene, the CDR1 and CDR2 sequences are MNHEY and SVGEGT. TCRbeta CDR3 regions were amplified from genomic DNA using the immunoSEQ Assay, a bias-controlled multiplex PCR. On the authors' methods: Nucleated cell counts per sample were estimated from amplification of reference gene primers within the assay. To quantify the absolute abundance of each unique TCRbeta CDR3 rearrangement, sequence reads were collapsed and filtered. Productive Simpson clonality was computed per sample as the square root of Simpson's diversity index over productive rearrangements. The source is immuneACCESS, and TCRdb retained only in-frame sequences with V and J called. Part of the clones is not carried over; for the studies checked, unresolved V genes explain less than half of this, and the remainder is unexplained. Clone size and the V and J calls come from that table; the DNA yielded D and trimming. For this sample the table gives 150,000 to 200,000 clones, of which approximately 86% were detected only once. 2.5% to 4% of the sample is in the top ten clones.

This specimen belongs to a study of blood T cell repertoires in COVID-19 (dated by TCRdb to between 2020 and 2021). A note on the overall study: The collaborator samples originated in the United States, Italy and Spain and spanned the acute and convalescent phases of COVID-19. The prospective study material was composed of cDNA or gDNA derived from T cells, B-cell-depleted T cells, or PBMCs. Deeply sampled blood TCRbeta repertoires from subjects exposed to, actively infected with, or recovered from COVID-19 were included in the dataset. The repertoires were released in a freely available public database meant as a resource for research on the immune response to SARS-CoV-2. Samples were obtained from the ongoing ImmuneRACE study (first 160 participants) and from 1,200 or so subjects provided by 6 global collaborators. The sample metadata nearly always contained a de-identified subject ID, COVID-19 status, age in years and sex. Where available, HLA class I and class II types were taken from metadata supplied by the sample provider and were not determined by assay-based typing. What the authors observed across the whole study: How much clinical and demographic metadata was included differed by source and by participant, and the metadata was provided uncurated.

Whole blood was collected in K2EDTA tubes by collaborating institutions according to the institutions' own protocols. For TCRbeta analysis, collaborator samples were shipped as frozen whole blood, as isolated PBMCs, or as DNA extracted from either sample type. Sequencing was performed on peripheral blood. The chain is encoded by TRBV6-2 or TRBV6-3 joined to TRBJ2-1, with a weak D call of TRBD2 (5 bases match). The origin of this receptor is a man between 65 and 80 years old with acute or convalescent COVID-19. The sequenced DNA: TGTGCCAGCAGTTATCGTGCGGGCACCTGGGAGTTCTTC. The translation is CASSYRAGTWEFF.